One sample yielded the 15 T cell receptor beta chains listed below, sequenced in a study of technical replicates of blood from a handful of donors (dated 2017 in TCRdb). To prepare the library, the immunoSEQ multiplex PCR assay was applied. What TCRdb holds here is the immuneACCESS table cut down to in-frame rearrangements. Part of the clones is not present; checked against another copy, under half of the missing clones reflect an unresolved V gene, and the others are unexplained. The sample has about 69,000 clones on record, about 90% of them singletons. Together, the top ten hold 4% to 5% of the sample. The sample comprised PBMCs. These receptors came from a human donor in good health. Some clones in this sample may be carry-over from other donors' samples.

The chain is built from TRBV7-2 and TRBJ1-3; D gene unclear. Per germline, CDR1 SGHTA and CDR2 FQGNSA. Trimming took 1 base from V and 1 from J, leaving 11 bases between them. The CDR3 contains 16 residues. The CDR3 loop is CASSLERGLSGNTIYF. The CDR3 DNA follows: TGTGCCAGCAGCTTAGAGCGAGGACTATCTGGAAACACCATATATTTT.

The rearrangement links TRBV5-4 to TRBJ2-7; D is perhaps TRBD1 (5 bases). Germline V CDR1 and CDR2: SGHNT, YYREEE (reference sequence). CDR3 length equals 13 residues. Trimming took 6 bases from V and 3 from J, leaving 13 bases between them. CDR3 amino acids: CASTSGQGYEQYF. Here the CDR3 DNA reads TGTGCCAGCACTTCCGGCCAGGGCTACGAGCAGTACTTC.

The rearrangement joins TRBV30 to TRBJ2-5; TRBD2 might be the D (5 bases). The CDR3 totals 12 residues. Trimming took off 2 bases at V and 4 bases at J, with 8 bases between the two ends. Germline V gene data show CDR1 as GTSNPN and CDR2 as SVGIG (reference sequence). DNA for the CDR3: TGTGCCTGGAGTTTACGGGGAGAGACCCAGTACTTC. It yields the protein CAWSLRGETQYF. Based on the CDR3 plus reference TRBV30 and TRBJ2-5, the full variable domain is SQTIHQWPATLVQPVGSPLSLECTVEGTSNPNLYWYRQAAGRGLQLLFYSVGIGQISSEVPQNLSASRPQDRQFILSSKKLLLSDSGFYLCAWSLRGETQYFGPGTRLLVL.

The V call is TRBV10-3, the J call TRBJ2-1; 7 bases line up with TRBD2. This CDR3 is 18 amino acids long. V trimming: 1 base; J trimming: 1 base; junction bases outside the gene matches: 10. CDR1 ENHRY and CDR2 SYGVKD come from the germline V gene. This CDR3 reads CAISEFGGGSGSYNEQFF. For the CDR3, the DNA is TGTGCCATCAGTGAGTTTGGGGGAGGGTCGGGGTCCTACAATGAGCAGTTCTTC.

J is TRBJ2-5 and V is TRBV4-3, with 8 bases identical to TRBD2. The V and J ends lost 6 bases and 2 bases, in that order; junction bases with no gene match: 8. The CDR3 length is 15 residues. Germline-derived CDR1 and CDR2 are LGHNA and YSLEER. The DNA for the CDR3 is TGCGCCAGCAGTCTTGGGCGGGGGGCGCAAGAGACCCAGTACTTC. Amino acids: CASSLGRGAQETQYF.

V is TRBV10-3 and J is TRBJ2-3; no definite D call. This CDR3 is built from 18 residues. The germline V and J ends were trimmed by 0 bases and 0 bases, with 16 bases remaining between them. Looked up from germline, CDR1 is ENHRY and CDR2 is SYGVKD. Here the CDR3 reads CAISESTLDGISTDTQYF. CDR3 sequence (DNA): TGTGCCATCAGTGAGTCGACATTGGATGGAATAAGCACAGATACGCAGTATTTT.

This clone showed up just a few times. The J gene is TRBJ2-6, the V gene TRBV15, with a possible D match to TRBD1 (5 bases). CDR1 is LNHNV, CDR2 YYDKDF, per germline (reference sequence). This CDR3 comprises 16 residues. Trimming took 0 bases from V and 0 from J, leaving 6 bases between them. CDR3 region: CATSRDRGSGANVLTF. In DNA form, the CDR3 reads TGTGCCACCAGCAGAGATAGGGGCTCTGGGGCCAACGTCCTGACTTTC.

The chain carries TRBV4-3 and TRBJ1-2; D is undetermined. Germline V gives CDR1 LGHNA, CDR2 YSLEER. CDR3 length equals 15 residues. Trimming pared 2 bases from V and 4 bases from J, leaving 14 bases between. The CDR3 protein is CASSQPGAVAYGYTF. CDR3 bases: TGCGCCAGCAGCCAACCCGGCGCGGTGGCCTATGGCTACACCTTC.

The V and J genes are TRBV15 and TRBJ2-1, with a possible D match to TRBD1 (6 bases). V was clipped by 4 bases and J by 7 bases, with 14 bases between them. This CDR3 region has 14 residues. The germline CDR1 and CDR2 sequences are LNHNV and YYDKDF (reference sequence). CDR3 sequence: CATSNEQGWNEQFF. CDR3 nucleotides: TGTGCCACCAGCAATGAGCAGGGGTGGAATGAGCAGTTCTTC.

The chain couples TRBV2 to TRBJ2-5; 13 nucleotides match TRBD2. Germline loops: CDR1 SNHLY, CDR2 FYNNEI. The CDR3 loop spans 14 amino acids. The junction had 3 bases not matched to a gene; V was cut back by 4 bases and J by 7 bases. The CDR3 sequence: CASSGRLAGGTQYF. The CDR3 region has the DNA TGTGCCAGCAGTGGCCGACTAGCGGGGGGGACCCAGTACTTC.

The genes are TRBV2 and TRBJ1-5, with TRBD1 as a possible D gene (6 bases). Trimming took 6 bases from V and 6 from J, leaving 18 bases between them. There are 15 residues in the CDR3. Per germline, CDR1 SNHLY and CDR2 FYNNEI. The chain's CDR3 is CASRPDRLSGQPQHF. The CDR3 nucleotides are TGTGCCAGCAGACCGGACAGACTTTCGGGTCAGCCCCAGCATTTT. Based on the CDR3 plus reference TRBV2 and TRBJ1-5, the full variable domain is EPEVTQTPSHQVTQMGQEVILRCVPISNHLYFYWYRQILGQKVEFLVSFYNNEISEKSEIFDDQFSVERPDGSNFTLKIRSTKLEDSAMYFCASRPDRLSGQPQHFGDGTRLSIL.

J is TRBJ2-7 and V is TRBV6-5; 7 bases line up with TRBD2. Looked up from germline, CDR1 is MNHEY and CDR2 is SVGAGI. This CDR3 region has 14 residues. V lost 4 bases, J lost 1 base, and 4 bases stayed unmatched. The CDR3: CASSSTSASYEQYF. The CDR3 DNA reads TGTGCCAGCAGTTCCACTAGCGCATCCTACGAGCAGTACTTC.

The J gene is TRBJ2-1, the V gene TRBV6-1; 13 bases are a match to TRBD2. CDR1 and CDR2 (germline): MNHNS, SASEGT. The V and J ends lost 7 bases and 8 bases, in that order; junction bases with no gene match: 8. There are 15 residues in the CDR3. The CDR3 protein is CASNLPGLAGHEQFF. In DNA form, the CDR3 reads TGTGCCAGCAACCTGCCGGGACTAGCGGGGCATGAGCAGTTCTTC.

The rearrangement uses TRBV6-9 and TRBJ1-1; tentative D call: TRBD1 (5 bases). V dropped 8 bases and J dropped 7 bases, with 11 bases sitting between them. Germline CDR1 and CDR2: MNHGY and SVAAGI. This CDR3 has 11 residues. As DNA, the CDR3 is TGTGCCAGCTTTACGGGGGGTGAAGCTTTCTTT. Translating it yields CASFTGGEAFF.

V usage is TRBV11-3 and J usage is TRBJ2-1, with 9 bases identical to TRBD2. From germline, CDR1 is SGHNT and CDR2 YENEEA. The CDR3 loop spans 15 amino acids. V lost 3 bases, J lost 7 bases, and 7 bases stayed unmatched. The CDR3: CASSLGSGRSNEQFF. The CDR3 DNA is TGTGCCAGCAGCTTGGGGAGCGGGAGGTCAAATGAGCAGTTCTTC.